This TCR beta chain came from a study of cytomegalovirus exposure and HLA in healthy donors. Study at large: Earlier, almost 120 million unique TCR beta sequences were recovered from around 180 million T cells by an analysis. Genetic ancestry analysis placed around 76% of the 300 to 400 donors that were genotyped in the Caucasian-associated cluster. Study conclusions and caveats: A later analysis found most CMV-associated TCR beta chains apparently HLA-restricted.

The junction had 6 bases not matched to a gene; V was cut back by 4 bases and J by 4 bases. CDR1 SGHDT and CDR2 YYEEEE come from the germline V gene. The CDR3 has 16 residues. A multiplex PCR was run with 60 Vbeta primers and 13 Jbeta primers. The repertoire was sequenced with immunoSEQ multiplex PCR; TCRdb's copy has only in-frame clones and lacks some. The sample has about 61,000 clones, about 89% seen once. Remarks on this clone: Its antigen is currently unknown.

The chain carries TRBV5-6 and TRBJ2-3, with 13 bases lining up with TRBD2. What was sequenced was PBMCs. The source is a man aged 25 to 45 in good health and CMV-seropositive. CDR3 DNA sequence: TGTGCCAGCAGCAGGACTAGCGGGAGCATCCCAGATACGCAGTATTTT. Protein product: CASSRTSGSIPDTQYF.